This paragraph covers one TCR beta chain sequence. This clonotype has just a few counts. Its antigen remains unidentified. Base qualities are missing; no much larger clone stands one base away. The record originates from a study of blood T cells in healthy people across ages (dated by TCRdb to the mid-2010s). About the full investigation: In model experiments, template switching captured roughly one uniquely barcoded TCR beta cDNA molecule for every two T cells. Using deep sequencing normalized with unique cDNA molecular identifiers, the study measured how TCR beta repertoire diversity changes with age. The donors were divided into four age groups: young (average 16 years), middle-aged (under 40), aged (about 62) and long-lived (about 90). Donors of different ages were randomly distributed across sequencing lanes to avoid experimental bias. Two additional independent replicas of 1 million unique cDNA reads from the same blood draw were analyzed for two donors (one aged 18 to 29 and one aged 80 or older). What the study reported, not specific to this receptor: Estimates of total diversity based on one million sequenced T cells were considered lower bounds and underestimates. The long-lived group showed more naive CD4+ T cells, fewer expanded clones and increased TCR diversity than the aged group, suggesting age selection. Because the CMV infection status of the donors was unknown, age-related changes in expanded clonotypes may potentially have been confounded. Bulk unsorted PBMC profiling prevented conclusive comparison of naive and antigen-experienced compartments. The percentage of naive T cells measured by flow cytometry correlated strongly with observed TCR beta diversity. Observed TCR beta diversity per million T cells fell roughly linearly with age, and a significant reduction was already apparent by age roughly 40.

The roughly 39 donors, aged about 6 to 95 years, were systemically healthy Caucasian individuals from Russia. Each donor gave 8 to 10 milliliters of peripheral blood, collected into EDTA-treated Vacutainer tubes. PBMCs were isolated by Ficoll-Paque density-gradient centrifugation, with at least 7 million obtained per sample. Total RNA, at least 6 micrograms per sample, was extracted from PBMCs with Trizol reagent. For every donor, an aliquot of PBMCs went through flow cytometry to measure the percentages of naive CD45RAhigh/CD27high T cells. Receptors were amplified or captured by 5' RACE. These reads were obtained on an Illumina HiSeq 2500. A second roughly 6 to 12 cycle PCR used a sample-barcoded 5' primer and a J-beta primer mix. A template-switch 5' adaptor carrying 12 random nucleotides introduced a unique molecular identifier onto each TCR beta cDNA molecule. Each sample yielded at least 3 million CDR3-containing paired-end reads. First-strand cDNA was synthesized from all RNA with the Mint cDNA synthesis kit, primed by a TRBC-specific oligonucleotide. Following uracil-DNA glycosylase treatment, all cDNA underwent a first 18-cycle PCR with the universal primers M1SS and BC2_uni_R. Turning to the authors' computational methods: Each sample was normalized by randomly selecting 1 million high-quality reads, each carrying a distinct molecular identifier. Instead of being binned into consensus sequences, reads with shared molecular identifiers were discarded. MiTCR, with a Q25 quality threshold and the strictest error-elimination algorithm, was used for CDR3 identification, clonotype clustering and error correction. A nonparametric unseen species model using Euler transformation provided a lower-bound estimate of total TCR beta diversity. The public sequencing data were trimmed at Q25 with fastp and processed into clonotypes with MiXCR by TCRdb, which kept only in-frame beta chains. Rows merge per CDR3 protein into single entries with the most common DNA and genes. V and J calls and clone size were set by TCRdb, not the authors. The sample includes 1.5 million to 2 million distinct CDR3 sequences, with 28% observed a single time. The top ten hold approximately 7.7% of the sample.

For CDR1 and CDR2, the germline V gene lists SGHRS and YFSETQ. The CDR3 spans 14 residues, from the cysteine through the phenylalanine. Only the CDR3 part of the read is kept: 42 bases, read in frame from the first base. Clipping removes 4 bases from V and 4 bases from J, with 3 as the unmatched junction base count. Rearrangement joined TRBV5-1 to TRBJ2-5; 11 of the junction bases match TRBD2. The sequencing input was blood. This TCR was recovered from a woman in her twenties or thirties in good health. The DNA is as follows: TGCGCCAGCAGCGAAGGGACTAGCGGAGAGACCCAGTACTTC. Translated, it gives CASSEGTSGETQYF.